One and the same sample provided the 3 T cell receptor beta chains below, sequenced in a study of T cell clonality in common variable immunodeficiency. Assay used: immunoSEQ multiplex PCR; TCRdb lists only in-frame clones, some missing. Sampling found about 81,000 clones, none seen once. Material: peripheral blood mononuclear cells. All receptors come from a person between 18 and 75 years old in good health.

This clone has just a few counts. The read finishes 3 residues shy of the CDR3 end, and the germline J gene is used to complete it. The chain combines TRBV2 with TRBJ1-5; D may be TRBD1 (5 bases). Germline V gene sequence: CDR1 SNHLY, CDR2 FYNNEI. V dropped 9 bases and J dropped 4 bases, with 10 bases sitting between them. The CDR3 runs 12 residues. CDR3 bases read: TGTGCCAGTACGACAGATAATCAGCCC. Encoded protein: CASTTDNQP. The CDR3 reads in full as CASTTDNQPQHF. Based on the CDR3 plus reference TRBV2 and TRBJ1-5, the full variable domain is EPEVTQTPSHQVTQMGQEVILRCVPISNHLYFYWYRQILGQKVEFLVSFYNNEISEKSEIFDDQFSVERPDGSNFTLKIRSTKLEDSAMYFCASTTDNQPQHFGDGTRLSIL.

This clone was counted many times. The read ends 3 residues shy of where the CDR3 ends; the end is completed using the germline J gene. This rearrangement joins TRBV5-1 to TRBJ2-3; D is ambiguous. CDR3 size: 13 residues. V lost 4 bases, J lost 0 bases, and 6 bases lay in between. Germline V gives CDR1 SGHRS, CDR2 YFSETQ. The CDR3 DNA, read in part, is TGCGCCAGCAGCCCTACTAGCACAGATACG. It codes for CASSPTSTDT. The whole CDR3 is CASSPTSTDTQYF.

This clone has a count of ten or more. The read finishes 3 residues shy of the CDR3 end, and the germline J gene is used to complete it. The rearrangement uses TRBV19 and TRBJ2-7; the D gene is possibly TRBD2 (5 bases). CDR3 length: 12 amino acids. Germline values: CDR1 LNHDA, CDR2 SQIVND (reference sequence). The V end was cut by 6 bases, the J end by 4 bases, with 10 bases between. The CDR3 DNA, read in part, is TGTGCCAGTAGGGAGACGGGGTACGAG. It specifies CASRETGYE. The whole CDR3 is CASRETGYEQYF.